A single sample is the source of the 20 T cell receptor beta chains below, sequenced in a study of T-cell reconstitution after alpha-beta-depleted transplantation in children. Preparation of the TCRbeta library was carried out with unique molecular identifiers. One entry per CDR3 protein, called by TCRdb with MiXCR from the PCR reads. The sample records about 340,000 distinct CDR3 sequences, 13% being singletons. Sample: PBMCs, taken from the stem cell graft. Receptor source: a human donor who donated a stem cell graft to a child with Fanconi anemia.

This clonotype was detected a few times. The chain is built from TRBV7-8 and TRBJ1-2; no clear D. V was shortened by 2 bases and J by 4 bases, with 8 bases between the two germline ends. Germline lookup yields CDR1 SGHVS and CDR2 FQNEAQ. The CDR3 has 13 residues. The chain's CDR3 is CASSLNRLYGYTF. For the CDR3, the DNA is TGTGCCAGCAGCTTAAATCGGCTCTATGGCTACACCTTC.

The table lists this clonotype with many counts. This chain connects TRBV25-1 to TRBJ2-3; a weak D match, TRBD1 (5 bases). Germline CDR1 reads MGHDK; CDR2 reads SYGVNS. The germline V and J ends were trimmed by 1 base and 5 bases, with 19 bases remaining between them. This CDR3 is 17 amino acids long. The DNA of the CDR3 is TGTGCCAGCAGTGAATGGTCGCAGGGAATGTTCAAAGATACGCAGTATTTT. Protein product: CASSEWSQGMFKDTQYF.

The chain employs TRBV5-1 and TRBJ1-1; 7 nucleotides agree with TRBD1. The CDR3 is 13 residues long. V was pared by 4 bases and J by 4 bases, with 4 bases of the junction left unmatched. The germline gives CDR1 SGHRS, CDR2 YFSETQ. The CDR3 DNA is TGCGCCAGCAGCATACAGGGGAGCACTGAAGCTTTCTTT. It is translated as CASSIQGSTEAFF.

This clonotype occurred a few times. The genes are TRBV29-1 and TRBJ1-2; D unclear. The V end was cut by 7 bases, the J end by 3 bases, with 12 bases between. In germline, CDR1 is SQVTM, CDR2 ANQGSEA. The CDR3 runs 12 residues. CDR3: CSAVWSYYGYTF. CDR3 DNA sequence: TGCAGCGCTGTCTGGAGCTACTATGGCTACACCTTC. Filled out from reference TRBV29-1 and TRBJ1-2, the complete variable domain reads SAVISQKPSRDICQRGTSLTIQCQVDSQVTMMFWYRQQPGQSLTLIATANQGSEATYESGFVIDKFPISRPNLTFSTLTVSNMSPEDSSIYLCSAVWSYYGYTFGSGTRLTVV.

This clonotype was picked up a small number of times. The DNA for the CDR3 is TGTGCCAGCAGCTTAGATCGCGGGGGTTCCTCCTACGAGCAGTACGTC. Its protein is CASSLDRGGSSYEQYV. The chain joins TRBV11-2 to TRBJ2-7; 7 bases are shared with TRBD2. Per germline, CDR1 SGHAT and CDR2 FQNNGV. CDR3 size: 16 residues. Trimming removed 0 bases from V and 0 bases from J; junction bases left unmatched: 5.

This clonotype has at least ten counts. The chain couples TRBV14 to TRBJ2-2; D uncertain. V lost 4 bases and J lost 3, with 3 bases in between. Germline lookup yields CDR1 SGHDN and CDR2 FVKESK. CDR3 length: 12 amino acids. CDR3: CASSPHTGELFF. CDR3 sequence (DNA): TGTGCCAGCAGCCCGCACACCGGGGAGCTGTTTTTT.

This clonotype was found many times. The genes are TRBV7-2 and TRBJ2-7, with D perhaps matching TRBD1 (7 bases). V was shortened by 1 base and J by 6 bases, with 10 bases between the two germline ends. The CDR3 is 13 residues long. Germline CDR1 SGHTA, CDR2 FQGNSA. CDR3 amino acids: CASSLVQGGEQYF. Written as DNA, the CDR3 is TGTGCCAGCAGCTTAGTTCAGGGGGGCGAGCAGTACTTC.

This clonotype has more than one count but fewer than ten. The chain uses TRBV6-1 and TRBJ1-2; the match to TRBD1 covers 7 bases. The CDR3 spans 14 residues. CDR1 is MNHNS, CDR2 SASEGT, per germline. V was clipped by 6 bases and J by 2 bases; unmatched bases: 6. The CDR3 sequence: CASRRMGQNYGYTF. The CDR3 DNA reads as TGTGCCAGCAGACGCATGGGACAGAACTATGGCTACACCTTC.

The V and J genes are TRBV20-1 and TRBJ2-7; D unclear. The germline CDR1 and CDR2 sequences are DFQATT and SNEGSKA (reference sequence). The CDR3 consists of 14 residues. V was pared by 0 bases and J by 0 bases, with 9 bases between. The chain's CDR3 is CSAREGLSSYEQYF. CDR3 bases: TGCAGTGCTAGAGAGGGGTTGTCCTCCTACGAGCAGTACTTC.

This clonotype was detected ten times or more. V and J are TRBV29-1 and TRBJ2-1; D is uncertain. V lost 4 bases and J lost 2, with 3 bases in between. Germline CDR1 SQVTM, CDR2 ANQGSEA. The CDR3 has 11 amino acids. The CDR3 loop is CSVGTYNEQFF. The DNA of the CDR3 is TGCAGCGTTGGGACCTACAATGAGCAGTTCTTC.

This clonotype was recorded a few times. The chain joins TRBV7-2 to TRBJ2-7; D is perhaps TRBD1 (5 bases). The CDR3 is 13 amino acids. V was trimmed by 2 bases and J by 1 base, leaving 6 bases between them. CDR1 is SGHTA, CDR2 FQGNSA, per germline. CDR3 nucleotide sequence: TGTGCCAGCAGCTTAAGACAGTCCTACGAGCAGTACTTC. This sequence encodes CASSLRQSYEQYF.

The DNA for the CDR3 is TGTGCCAGCAGCACCCGACAGGGACCCTACAATGAGCAGTTCTTC. This codes for CASSTRQGPYNEQFF. J is TRBJ2-1 and V is TRBV5-6; TRBD1 agrees at 7 bases. This CDR3 has 15 amino acids. V trimming: 4 bases; J trimming: 2 bases; junction bases outside the gene matches: 6. The germline gives CDR1 SGHDT, CDR2 YYEEEE.

This chain joins TRBV9 and TRBJ1-6, with 9 nucleotides matching TRBD1. The CDR3 is made up of 14 amino acids. Germline assignment: CDR1 SGDLS and CDR2 YYNGEE. V was clipped by 5 bases and J by 6 bases; unmatched bases: 3. The CDR3 DNA reads TGTGCCAGCAGTAAGGGACAGGGTAATTCACCCCTCCACTTT. Encoded protein: CASSKGQGNSPLHF.

This clonotype has only a few counts. V usage is TRBV11-2 and J usage is TRBJ2-3; 8 bases line up with TRBD2. CDR3 length: 16 residues. Germline V gene data show CDR1 as SGHAT and CDR2 as FQNNGV. The V segment lost 1 base and the J segment 4 bases; nucleotides outside the gene matches: 7. The CDR3 protein is CASSLVAGRRADTQYF. The CDR3 DNA is TGTGCCAGCAGCTTAGTAGCGGGGAGGAGGGCAGATACGCAGTATTTT.

J is TRBJ2-3 and V is TRBV5-1, with 12 bases lining up with TRBD2. Germline CDR1 and CDR2: SGHRS and YFSETQ. After removal of 4 bases from V and 5 bases from J, the junction contained 8 bases not matched to a gene. The CDR3 totals 16 residues. In nucleotides, the CDR3 is TGCGCCAGCAGCCTAGGACTAGCGGGGAATTTAGATACGCAGTATTTT. It codes for CASSLGLAGNLDTQYF. Variable domain in full (rest from reference TRBV5-1 and TRBJ2-3): KAGVTQTPRYLIKTRGQQVTLSCSPISGHRSVSWYQQTPGQGLQFLFEYFSETQRNKGNFPGRFSGRQFSNSRSEMNVSTLELGDSALYLCASSLGLAGNLDTQYFGPGTRLTVL.

The chain carries TRBV20-1 and TRBJ2-7; tentative D call: TRBD1 (6 bases). This CDR3 spans 14 amino acids. Germline-derived CDR1 and CDR2 are DFQATT and SNEGSKA (reference sequence). DNA for the CDR3: TGCATTGCTAGAGAAAGGACAGCAGGCTACGAGCAGTACGTC. It codes for CIARERTAGYEQYV.

This clonotype came up a few times. V usage is TRBV7-2 and J usage is TRBJ1-2; D uncertain. V lost 1 base to trimming and J lost 5 bases, with 8 bases between them. Germline assignment: CDR1 SGHTA and CDR2 FQGNSA. The length of the CDR3 is 13 residues. This CDR3 is CASSLEYSYGYTF. The DNA for the CDR3 is TGTGCCAGCAGCTTAGAGTATTCGTATGGCTACACCTTC.

This clonotype was counted between two and nine times. The chain combines TRBV5-5 with TRBJ2-1, with 14 bases aligning to TRBD2. The trim removed 3 bases at V and 7 bases at J, leaving 6 bases unmatched. Germline V lookup: CDR1 SGHKS, CDR2 YYEKEE (reference sequence). CDR3 length: 16 amino acids. The CDR3 region has the DNA TGTGCCAGCAGCTCCCTCGGGACTAGCGGGGGTAATGAGCAGTTCTTC. Its translation is CASSSLGTSGGNEQFF. Full variable domain (rest looked up from reference TRBV5-5 and TRBJ2-1): DAGVTQSPTHLIKTRGQQVTLRCSPISGHKSVSWYQQVLGQGPQFIFQYYEKEERGRGNFPDRFSARQFPNYSSELNVNALLLGDSALYLCASSSLGTSGGNEQFFGPGTRLTVL.

The sample holds many counts of this clonotype. This chain connects TRBV29-1 to TRBJ2-1, with a weak D call TRBD1 (5 bases). In germline, CDR1 is SQVTM, CDR2 ANQGSEA. Trimming left V 1 base short and J 8 bases short, with 9 bases between. The length of the CDR3 is 12 residues. The CDR3 region has the DNA TGCAGCGTTGAAGTGGCAGGGTATGAGCAGTTCTTC. Its protein is CSVEVAGYEQFF.

This clonotype was seen only a few times. CDR3 bases: TGCGCCAGCAGCTTGGATGGACAGGGGGCCAAAAACATTCAGTACTTC. Translation: CASSLDGQGAKNIQYF. The chain employs TRBV5-1 and TRBJ2-4; TRBD1 agrees at 9 bases. J was trimmed by 1 base and V by 0 bases; bases with no gene match: 2. Germline assignment: CDR1 SGHRS and CDR2 YFSETQ. The CDR3 has 16 residues.